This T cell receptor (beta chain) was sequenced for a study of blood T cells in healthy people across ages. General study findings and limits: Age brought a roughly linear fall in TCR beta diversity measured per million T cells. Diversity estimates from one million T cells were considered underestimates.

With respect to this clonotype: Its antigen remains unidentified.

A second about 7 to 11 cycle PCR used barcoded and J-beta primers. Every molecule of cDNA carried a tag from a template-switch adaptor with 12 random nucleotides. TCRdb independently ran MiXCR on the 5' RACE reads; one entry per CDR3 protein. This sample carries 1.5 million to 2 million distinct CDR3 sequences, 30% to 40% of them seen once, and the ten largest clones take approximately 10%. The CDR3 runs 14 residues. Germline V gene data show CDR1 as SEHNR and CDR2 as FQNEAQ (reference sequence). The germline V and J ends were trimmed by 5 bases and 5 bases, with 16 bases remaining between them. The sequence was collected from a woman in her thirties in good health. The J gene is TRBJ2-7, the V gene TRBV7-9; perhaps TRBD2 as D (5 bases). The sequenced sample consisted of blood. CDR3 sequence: CASSPDVGVNEQYF. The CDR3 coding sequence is TGTGCCAGCAGCCCTGATGTCGGGGTCAACGAGCAGTACTTC.